This T cell receptor (beta chain) was sequenced in a study of CXCR3-negative and CXCR3-positive naive CD8 T cells. The overall study: For each library, about 1.5 +/- 0.3 million TRB reads were obtained, 130 million to 150 million in total.

The authors made the TRB cDNA libraries by 5' RACE using UMI labels. TCRdb re-called the 5' RACE reads and gives one entry per CDR3 protein, without DNA. Recorded for this sample: 30,000 to 40,000 distinct CDR3 sequences. Note on this clonotype: The antigen is undetermined.

Study-level points and caveats: Naive cells used TRBV-TRBJ genes in much the same way whether CXCR3-negative or CXCR3-positive; memory cells did not.

Germline CDR1 reads SNHLY; CDR2 reads FYNNEI. CDR3 length equals 14 residues. This chain joins TRBV2 and TRBJ2-3. Material for sequencing was memory CD8+ T cells from blood. The sequence derives from a human donor in good health. Some clones in this sample may be carry-over from other donors' samples. The CDR3 reads CASTLDQSTDTQYF.